This T cell receptor beta chain is from a study of a mutant IDH1 vaccine in newly diagnosed glioma. Across the whole study: Once 4-6 weeks had passed after radiotherapy alone, vaccination started, or it started with temozolomide cycles.

Germline loops: CDR1 SQVTM, CDR2 ANQGSEA. With 6 bases removed from V and 4 bases from J, the gap between germline ends came to 14 bases. The CDR3 runs to 13 residues. Described time point: week 35, safety follow-up. What each vaccine dose contained was 300 ug of mutant IDH1 20-mer peptide, accompanied by topical imiquimod. As to this clone: Its antigen remains unknown.

Libraries were prepared by immunoSEQ multiplex PCR; TCRdb keeps only in-frame clonotypes and omits some of them. Seen here are about 54,000 clones, approximately 81% observed once, and the top ten hold about 4%. This TCR was recovered from a woman younger than 30 with glioma. The chain uses TRBV29-1 and TRBJ2-3, with a weak D call TRBD1 (6 bases). Sequenced here: PBMCs, sampled from a glioma patient whose treatment included an IDH1 peptide vaccine. In nucleotides, the CDR3 is TGCAGCGTCCAGCGACAGGCTGCAGATACGCAGTATTTT. This gives the protein CSVQRQAADTQYF.